This TCR beta chain stems from a study of cytomegalovirus exposure and HLA in healthy donors. Study outcomes and limitations: Associated with cytomegalovirus, according to the listing, were 170 or so TCR beta chains.

This clone was detected only once. Its antigen remains unknown. The CDR3 totals 13 residues. Germline V lookup: CDR1 SQVTM, CDR2 ANQGSEA. Trimming cost V 5 bases and J 7 bases, with 15 bases left between them. The primer mix had 60 Vbeta and 13 Jbeta primers. TCRdb's copy holds only in-frame clones and misses some; the assay was immunoSEQ multiplex PCR. The repertoire holds 99,000 or so clones, with 76% as singletons. J is TRBJ2-1 and V is TRBV29-1; possibly TRBD2 for D (6 bases). The TCR was taken from a man in his forties in good health and CMV-seropositive. Sequenced sample: PBMCs. The CDR3, as DNA: TGCAGCGTTCGGAGGGGTCGGTCAAATGAGCAGTTCTTC. Residues: CSVRRGRSNEQFF.